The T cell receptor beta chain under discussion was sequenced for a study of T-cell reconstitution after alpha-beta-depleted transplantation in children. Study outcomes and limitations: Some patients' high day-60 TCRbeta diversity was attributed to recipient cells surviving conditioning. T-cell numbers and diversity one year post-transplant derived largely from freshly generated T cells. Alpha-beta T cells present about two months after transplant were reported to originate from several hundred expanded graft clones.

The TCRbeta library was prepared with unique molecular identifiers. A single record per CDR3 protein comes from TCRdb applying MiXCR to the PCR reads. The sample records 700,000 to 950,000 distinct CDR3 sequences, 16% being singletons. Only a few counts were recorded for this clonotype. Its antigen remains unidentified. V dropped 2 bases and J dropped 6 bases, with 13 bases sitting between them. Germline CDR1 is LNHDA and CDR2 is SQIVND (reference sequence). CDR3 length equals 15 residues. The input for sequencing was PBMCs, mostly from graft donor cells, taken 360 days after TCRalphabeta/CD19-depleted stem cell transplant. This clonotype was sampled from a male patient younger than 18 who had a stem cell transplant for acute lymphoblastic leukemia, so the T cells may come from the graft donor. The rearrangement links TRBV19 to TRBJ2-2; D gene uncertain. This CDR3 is CASSILSVRSGELFF. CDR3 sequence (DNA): TGTGCCAGTAGTATATTAAGCGTTAGATCCGGGGAGCTGTTTTTT. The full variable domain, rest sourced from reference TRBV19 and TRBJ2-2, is DGGITQSPKYLFRKEGQNVTLSCEQNLNHDAMYWYRQDPGQGLRLIYYSQIVNDFQKGDIAEGYSVSREKKESFPLTVTSAQKNPTAFYLCASSILSVRSGELFFGEGSRLTVL.